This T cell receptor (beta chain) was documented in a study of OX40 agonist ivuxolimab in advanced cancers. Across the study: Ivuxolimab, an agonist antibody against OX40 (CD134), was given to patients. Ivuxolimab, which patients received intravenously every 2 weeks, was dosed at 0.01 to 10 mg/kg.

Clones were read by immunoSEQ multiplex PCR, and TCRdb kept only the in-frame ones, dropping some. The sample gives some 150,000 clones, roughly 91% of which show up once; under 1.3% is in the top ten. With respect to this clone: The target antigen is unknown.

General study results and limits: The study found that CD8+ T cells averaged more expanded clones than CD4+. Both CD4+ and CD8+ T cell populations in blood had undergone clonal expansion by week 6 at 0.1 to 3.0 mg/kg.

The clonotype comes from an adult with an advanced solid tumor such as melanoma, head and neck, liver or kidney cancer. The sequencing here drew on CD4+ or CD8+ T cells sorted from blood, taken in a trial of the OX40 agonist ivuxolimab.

The CDR3 loop reads CASSWPGTGFQETQYF. CDR3 coding DNA: TGTGCCAGCAGCTGGCCAGGGACAGGTTTCCAAGAGACCCAGTACTTC. This chain joins TRBV5-8 and TRBJ2-5; 8 bases are a match to TRBD1. The CDR3 has 16 amino acids. Germline V gene data show CDR1 as SGHTS and CDR2 as YDEGEE. V trimming: 3 bases; J trimming: 1 base; junction bases outside the gene matches: 8.